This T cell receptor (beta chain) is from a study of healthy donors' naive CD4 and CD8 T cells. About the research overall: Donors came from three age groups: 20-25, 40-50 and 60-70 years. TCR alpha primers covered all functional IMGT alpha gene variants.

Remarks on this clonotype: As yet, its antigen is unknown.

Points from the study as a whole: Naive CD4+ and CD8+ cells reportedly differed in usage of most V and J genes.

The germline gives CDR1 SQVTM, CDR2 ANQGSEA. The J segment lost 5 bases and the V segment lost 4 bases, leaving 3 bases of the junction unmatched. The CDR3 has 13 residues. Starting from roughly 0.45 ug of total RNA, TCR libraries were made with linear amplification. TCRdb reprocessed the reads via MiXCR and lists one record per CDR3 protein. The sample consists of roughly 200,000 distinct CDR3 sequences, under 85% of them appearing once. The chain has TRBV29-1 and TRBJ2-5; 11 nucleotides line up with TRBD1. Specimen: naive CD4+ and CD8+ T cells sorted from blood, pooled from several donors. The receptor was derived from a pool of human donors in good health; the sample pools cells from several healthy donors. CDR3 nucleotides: TGCAGCGTTGGGACAGGGGGCGTTGAGACCCAGTACTTC. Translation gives CSVGTGGVETQYF.